The 29 T cell receptor beta chains reported below all come from one sample, sequenced in a study of blood T cell repertoires in COVID-19. Measured with immunoSEQ multiplex PCR; TCRdb has only the in-frame clones, and not every one. This table has about 260,000 clones, 86% appearing once. The sequenced sample consisted of PBMCs or T cells enriched from blood (not recorded which). Receptor source: a woman aged 45 to 65 who had recovered from COVID-19.

The chain joins TRBV27 to TRBJ1-1; perhaps TRBD1 as D (6 bases). Germline V lookup: CDR1 MNHEY, CDR2 SMNVEV (reference sequence). V lost 5 bases to trimming and J lost 0 bases, with 10 bases between them. The CDR3 has 14 residues. CDR3 sequence reads: CASSGGQLNTEAFF. DNA of the CDR3: TGTGCCAGCAGTGGAGGACAGTTGAACACTGAAGCTTTCTTT.

The count of this clone is one. V gene TRBV21-1 combines with J gene TRBJ1-5; the table calls TRBD1, which could not be checked here. TRBV21-1 is a documented pseudogene. The CDR3 loop spans 18 amino acids. The CDR3 reads CASSKVRERPGGNQPQHF. In DNA form, the CDR3 reads TGTGCCAGCAGCAAAGTCAGGGAAAGGCCAGGCGGCAATCAGCCCCAGCATTTT.

The chain has TRBV13 and TRBJ1-3; D is perhaps TRBD1 (5 bases). This CDR3 comprises 17 residues. The germline V gene has CDR1 PRHDT and CDR2 FYEKMQ (reference sequence). V was pared by 1 base and J by 0 bases, with 13 bases between. CDR3 sequence: CASSLEGVPSSGNTIYF. CDR3 in DNA: TGTGCCAGCAGCTTAGAAGGGGTGCCTAGCTCTGGAAACACCATATATTTT.

This chain uses TRBV19 with TRBJ2-1, with TRBD2 matching 11 bases. The germline V gene encodes CDR1 LNHDA and CDR2 SQIVND (reference sequence). V gave up 5 bases and J gave up 8 bases; unmatched junction bases: 5. The CDR3 runs to 14 residues. The CDR3 coding sequence is TGTGCCAGTAGTGCTAGCGGGAGGTTGGATGAGCAGTTCTTC. It encodes CASSASGRLDEQFF.

The V gene is TRBV3-1 (or the pseudogene TRBV3-2), the J gene TRBJ2-7, with 10 nucleotides matching TRBD2. V was pared by 4 bases and J by 2 bases, with 5 bases of the junction left unmatched. CDR1 LGHDT and CDR2 YNNKEL come from the germline V gene (reference sequence). The CDR3 is made up of 15 amino acids. The CDR3 region is CASSPGLASTYEQYF. Written as DNA, the CDR3 is TGTGCCAGCAGCCCGGGACTAGCGTCGACCTACGAGCAGTACTTC.

In DNA, the CDR3 is TGCGCCAGCAGGAGCTCTGGAAACACCATATATTTT. Protein product: CASRSSGNTIYF. The chain couples TRBV5-1 to TRBJ1-3; D is ambiguous. The V and J ends lost 5 bases and 0 bases respectively, with 3 bases between them. Germline values: CDR1 SGHRS, CDR2 YFSETQ. The CDR3 covers 12 residues.

This clone was observed a few times. The gene calls are TRBV10-3 and TRBJ2-3, with D perhaps matching TRBD2 (7 bases). Germline V gene sequence: CDR1 ENHRY, CDR2 SYGVKD. Trimming left V 11 bases short and J 5 bases short, with 14 bases between. The CDR3 runs to 12 residues. CDR3 coding DNA: TGTGCCGTCCAGAGGGGGGGAGATACGCAGTATTTT. Its translation: CAVQRGGDTQYF.

The chain couples TRBV18 to TRBJ2-3; 8 bases match TRBD2. This CDR3 contains 17 residues. CDR1 and CDR2 from the germline V gene are KGHSH and LQKENI. Trimming removed 2 bases from V and 4 bases from J; junction bases left unmatched: 11. CDR3 sequence: CASSPSTSGLRPDTQYF. CDR3 nucleotide sequence: TGTGCCAGCTCACCAAGCACTAGCGGCCTAAGGCCAGATACGCAGTATTTT.

The chain combines TRBV7-9 with TRBJ2-5, with D tentatively TRBD2 (6 bases). V was trimmed by 1 base and J by 4 bases, leaving 22 bases between them. Germline V lookup: CDR1 SEHNR, CDR2 FQNEAQ (reference sequence). The CDR3 length is 18 residues. DNA of the CDR3: TGTGCCAGCAGCTTAGGAGCCCGGCGGGACGAGGTTGGAGAGACCCAGTACTTC. As protein: CASSLGARRDEVGETQYF.

The rearrangement uses TRBV19 and TRBJ1-1; 8 nucleotides line up with TRBD1. The V gene's germline CDR1 is LNHDA and CDR2 SQIVND (reference sequence). V gave up 6 bases and J gave up 5 bases; unmatched junction bases: 14. The CDR3 has 16 residues. CDR3 DNA: TGTGCCAGTAGACTAGACAGGGGTAGGCAGAGGACTGAAGCTTTCTTT. It translates to CASRLDRGRQRTEAFF.

The chain uses TRBV7-9 and TRBJ2-2; TRBD1 is a possible D gene (5 bases). The germline V gene encodes CDR1 SEHNR and CDR2 FQNEAQ (reference sequence). The CDR3 sequence is 14 residues long. The V end was cut by 7 bases, the J end by 1 base, with 10 bases between. The chain's CDR3 is CASTKTENTGELFF. The CDR3 coding sequence is TGTGCCAGCACCAAGACAGAGAACACCGGGGAGCTGTTTTTT.

DNA of the CDR3: TGCAGCTTCTCGGACAGCTCCTACGAGCAGTACTTC. This encodes CSFSDSSYEQYF. The chain employs TRBV29-1 and TRBJ2-7; the D gene is possibly TRBD1 (6 bases). The CDR3 loop spans 12 amino acids. V lost 8 bases and J lost 0, with 11 bases in between. CDR1 SQVTM and CDR2 ANQGSEA come from the germline V gene.

The genes are TRBV18 and TRBJ1-5; weak D call: TRBD1 (6 bases). Germline V gene sequence: CDR1 KGHSH, CDR2 LQKENI. The CDR3 extends over 14 amino acids. Trimming shortened V by 3 bases and J by 3 bases, and 9 bases separated the two germline ends. The CDR3 sequence: CASSPSGDNQPQHF. The CDR3 DNA is TGTGCCAGCTCACCCTCAGGGGACAATCAGCCCCAGCATTTT.

The chain joins TRBV6-2 or TRBV6-3 to TRBJ2-1, with 8 positions matching TRBD2. Trimming cost V 5 bases and J 10 bases; bases outside gene matches: 16. Per germline, CDR1 MNHEY and CDR2 SVGEGT. The CDR3 extends over 16 amino acids. The DNA of the CDR3 is TGTGCCAGCAGTCCCCACACCGGGACTAGTTCTCGAGAGCAGTTCTTC. Amino acid sequence: CASSPHTGTSSREQFF.

The chain employs TRBV18 and TRBJ1-1; the match to TRBD1 covers 9 bases. Germline V gene sequence: CDR1 KGHSH, CDR2 LQKENI. The V and J ends lost 3 bases and 0 bases, in that order; junction bases with no gene match: 5. The CDR3 is 16 amino acids. The CDR3 DNA follows: TGTGCCAGCTCACCGACGGGACAGGGCATGAACACTGAAGCTTTCTTT. It translates to CASSPTGQGMNTEAFF. Full variable domain (missing parts from reference TRBV18 and TRBJ1-1): NAGVMQNPRHLVRRRGQEARLRCSPMKGHSHVYWYRQLPEEGLKFMVYLQKENIIDESGMPKERFSAEFPKEGPSILRIQQVVRGDSAAYFCASSPTGQGMNTEAFFGQGTRLTVV.

The chain links TRBV12-3 or TRBV12-4 to TRBJ1-2, with D possibly matching TRBD1 (6 bases). The germline V and J ends were trimmed by 4 bases and 3 bases, with 9 bases remaining between them. The CDR3 extends over 13 amino acids. The CDR3 nucleotides read TGTGCCAGCAGTTCGGACAGCTACTATGGCTACACCTTC. Its protein is CASSSDSYYGYTF.

This clone is a singleton in its sample. This chain's CDR3 is CASSLGETGWETQYF. For the CDR3, the DNA is TGTGCCAGCAGCTTAGGGGAGACAGGGTGGGAGACCCAGTACTTC. The chain recombines TRBV7-9 with TRBJ2-5, with 7 bases aligning to TRBD1. The CDR3 sequence is 15 residues long. J gave up 5 bases and V 1 base, and 7 bases lay outside the gene matches. Germline CDR1 is SEHNR and CDR2 is FQNEAQ (reference sequence).

The chain has TRBV5-8 and TRBJ1-2; TRBD1 aligns across 7 bases. J gave up 5 bases and V 0 bases, and 7 bases lay outside the gene matches. The length of the CDR3 is 15 residues. The germline gives CDR1 SGHTS, CDR2 YDEGEE. The CDR3 loop is CASSLVEQGIYGYTF. In nucleotides, the CDR3 is TGTGCCAGCAGCTTGGTGGAACAGGGGATTTATGGCTACACCTTC. The variable domain in full, completed from reference TRBV5-8 and TRBJ1-2, reads EAGVTQSPTHLIKTRGQQATLRCSPISGHTSVYWYQQALGLGLQFLLWYDEGEERNRGNFPPRFSGRQFPNYSSELNVNALELEDSALYLCASSLVEQGIYGYTFGSGTRLTVV.

V usage is TRBV7-2 and J usage is TRBJ1-1, with D maybe TRBD1 (5 bases). The CDR3 is 13 amino acids. Between the trimmed V and J ends, which lost 3 bases and 13 bases, there was a span of 18 bases. Looked up from germline, CDR1 is SGHTA and CDR2 is FQGNSA. CDR3 bases: TGTGCCAGCAGCTTTTCCCTCACAGGTGTAGTTTTCTTT. Encoded protein: CASSFSLTGVVFF.

The count of this clone is one. CDR3: CASSDSNYGYTF. The CDR3 DNA reads TGTGCCAGCAGCGACAGTAACTATGGCTACACCTTC. J is TRBJ1-2 and V is TRBV2, with a tentative D call TRBD1 (5 bases). Trimming pared 6 bases from V and 1 base from J, leaving 6 bases between. The CDR3 is 12 residues long. Looked up from germline, CDR1 is SNHLY and CDR2 is FYNNEI. Full variable domain (rest looked up from reference TRBV2 and TRBJ1-2): EPEVTQTPSHQVTQMGQEVILRCVPISNHLYFYWYRQILGQKVEFLVSFYNNEISEKSEIFDDQFSVERPDGSNFTLKIRSTKLEDSAMYFCASSDSNYGYTFGSGTRLTVV.

This clone was found a few times. The chain is built from TRBV5-4 and TRBJ1-1; D gene ambiguous. Trimming pared 2 bases from V and 8 bases from J, leaving 19 bases between. The CDR3 runs to 15 residues. In germline, CDR1 is SGHNT, CDR2 YYREEE (reference sequence). As DNA, the CDR3 is TGTGCCAGCAGCTTCTCCTCCGGCGCGGGCCCCGAAGCTTTCTTT. This gives the protein CASSFSSGAGPEAFF.

The chain uses TRBV5-1 and TRBJ1-2; TRBD1 agrees at 9 bases. V gave up 3 bases and J gave up 2 bases; unmatched junction bases: 5. Germline V lookup: CDR1 SGHRS, CDR2 YFSETQ. This CDR3 is built from 15 residues. The CDR3 sequence is CASSWGTGPNYGYTF. The CDR3 nucleotides read TGCGCCAGCAGCTGGGGGACAGGGCCAAACTATGGCTACACCTTC. Together with reference TRBV5-1 and TRBJ1-2, the CDR3 gives the full variable domain: KAGVTQTPRYLIKTRGQQVTLSCSPISGHRSVSWYQQTPGQGLQFLFEYFSETQRNKGNFPGRFSGRQFSNSRSEMNVSTLELGDSALYLCASSWGTGPNYGYTFGSGTRLTVV.

This rearrangement joins TRBV5-1 to TRBJ1-1; D remains unclear. This CDR3 comprises 13 residues. CDR1 and CDR2 (germline): SGHRS, YFSETQ. Trimming removed 4 bases at V and 6 bases at J, with 13 bases between. CDR3 in DNA: TGCGCCAGCAGCGCCGGAGAGGTCCCTGAAGCTTTCTTT. Translated, it gives CASSAGEVPEAFF.

V usage is TRBV27 and J usage is TRBJ2-7; no clear D. Germline CDR1 reads MNHEY; CDR2 reads SMNVEV (reference sequence). Deletions cut 0 bases from V and 2 bases from J, with 5 bases between. The CDR3 has 13 amino acids. CDR3 in amino acids: CASSLSAAYEQYF. The CDR3 DNA reads as TGTGCCAGCAGTTTATCCGCAGCCTACGAGCAGTACTTC.

This sequence joins TRBV5-4 and TRBJ2-2; D is undetermined. Germline-derived CDR1 and CDR2 are SGHNT and YYREEE (reference sequence). The CDR3 contains 16 residues. The V end was cut by 1 base, the J end by 0 bases, with 10 bases between. The chain's CDR3 is CASSLRNRANTGELFF. In nucleotides, the CDR3 is TGTGCCAGCAGCTTGCGGAACAGAGCGAACACCGGGGAGCTGTTTTTT.

This chain links TRBV24-1 with TRBJ2-3, with 7 bases that match TRBD2. The CDR3 is 15 amino acids. V shed 3 bases and J 4 bases; nucleotides not matched to a gene: 6. Germline lookup yields CDR1 KGHDR and CDR2 SFDVKD. CDR3 amino acids: CATSDRGRASDTQYF. The CDR3 region has the DNA TGTGCCACCAGTGATCGTGGGAGGGCCTCAGATACGCAGTATTTT.

The DNA for the CDR3 is TGTGCCAGCAGTTTGGGACTAGCGGTTGAGCAGTACTTC. Its translation: CASSLGLAVEQYF. The genes are TRBV6-2 or TRBV6-3 and TRBJ2-7; TRBD2 aligns across 11 bases. Germline V lookup: CDR1 MNHEY, CDR2 SVGEGT. Trimming removed 4 bases from V and 7 bases from J; junction bases left unmatched: 3. This CDR3 is 13 amino acids long.

V and J are TRBV12-5 and TRBJ2-2, with D maybe TRBD2 (5 bases). Germline V gene data show CDR1 as LGHNT and CDR2 as FRNRAP. Deletions cut 6 bases from V and 0 bases from J, with 11 bases between. This CDR3 comprises 15 residues. CDR3 loop: CASGRSGANTGELFF. As DNA, the CDR3 is TGTGCTAGTGGCCGAAGCGGAGCGAACACCGGGGAGCTGTTTTTT.

The gene calls are TRBV6-5 and TRBJ2-1; 16 bases map to TRBD2. With V trimmed by 2 bases and J by 9 bases, 1 base remained unmatched. This CDR3 comprises 15 residues. Germline V gene lookup returns CDR1 MNHEY and CDR2 SVGAGI. The CDR3 loop reads CASSYGTSGGGEQFF. In nucleotides, the CDR3 is TGTGCCAGCAGTTACGGGACTAGCGGGGGGGGTGAGCAGTTCTTC.